This TCR beta chain was sequenced in a study of liver allograft versus peripheral blood T cells. Turning to the study itself: Repertoires of T cell receptors in transplanted livers were compared with recipients' peripheral blood repertoires.

Overall study results and limits: Liver allografts reportedly held T cell receptor repertoires unlike those in peripheral blood.

As for this clonotype: The target antigen is unknown.

Germline V gene sequence: CDR1 DFQATT, CDR2 SNEGSKA (reference sequence). V was pared by 3 bases and J by 1 base, with 6 bases between. This CDR3 comprises 12 residues. TCRdb re-called the reads through MiXCR, storing one row per CDR3 protein. The sample shows 5,000 to 7,000 distinct CDR3 sequences, about 18% of them seen only once. The TCR comes from a human patient who had a liver transplant. Some T cells could come from the graft donor. This chain connects TRBV20-1 to TRBJ1-2; D gene uncertain. CDR3 bases: TGCAGTGCTAGGGAGGATAACTATGGCTACACCTTC. Encoded protein: CSAREDNYGYTF.